A selection of T cell receptor beta chains follows, all from one sample in a study of response to subunit inactivated influenza vaccine. TCRdb used MiXCR to reprocess the RT-PCR reads, holding one entry per CDR3 protein. This sample carries more than 600,000 distinct CDR3 sequences, about a fifth of them seen once, and the ten largest clones take approximately 10%. This specimen was PBMCs from blood, taken 5 to 6 days after vaccination. Receptors were obtained from a man aged 45-60 years who received an inactivated influenza vaccine. The CDR3 runs from the conserved cysteine through the conserved F or W. D genes are given only for firm matches. Expanded clones get a size class; other rows say once, few or many, or leave the size out.

D	J	V	size	CDR3	DNA
-	TRBJ1-6	TRBV11-2	-	CASSLEVGTYSPLHF	TGTGCCAGCAGCTTAGAGGTCGGAACCTATTCACCCCTCCACTTT
-	TRBJ2-7	TRBV20-1	many	CSARERKGPPYEQYF	TGCAGTGCTAGAGAAAGGAAAGGTCCCCCCTACGAGCAGTACTTC
-	TRBJ1-2	TRBV4-3	few	CASSQGGGRYGYTF	TGCGCCAGCAGCCAAGGAGGGGGGCGCTATGGCTACACCTTC
-	TRBJ1-2	TRBV6-2/TRBV6-3	-	CASSPTGFINTVGTF	TGTGCCAGCAGTCCCACGGGATTCATTAACACCGTCGGCACCTTC
TRBD2	TRBJ2-1	TRBV7-9	few	CASSPLGGAYNEQFF	TGTGCCAGCAGCCCATTGGGAGGGGCATACAATGAGCAGTTCTTC
-	TRBJ2-2	TRBV10-3	few	CAISERTGELFF	TGTGCCATCAGCGAGAGAACCGGGGAGCTGTTTTTT
-	TRBJ2-1	TRBV14	few	CASSQGRIRSYNEQFF	TGTGCCAGCAGCCAGGGACGGATACGCTCCTACAATGAGCAGTTCTTC
TRBD1	TRBJ2-4	TRBV12-3/TRBV12-4	few	CASSLPRRGQGGNIQYF	TGTGCCAGCAGTTTACCCCGACGCGGACAGGGCGGAAACATTCAGTACTTC
-	TRBJ2-2	TRBV9	-	CASSLRSANTGELFF	TGTGCCAGCAGCCTGCGGTCAGCGAACACCGGGGAGCTGTTTTTT
TRBD2	TRBJ2-7	TRBV5-1	-	CASSLGREGDEQYF	TGCGCCAGCAGCTTGGGGCGGGAGGGCGACGAGCAGTACTTC
-	TRBJ2-1	TRBV10-1	-	CASSASALDEQFF	TGCGCCAGCAGTGCTTCAGCGTTGGATGAGCAGTTCTTC
-	TRBJ2-7	TRBV27	-	CASSPQGAGLVQYF	TGTGCCAGCAGCCCACAGGGAGCGGGTCTGGTGCAGTACTTC
-	TRBJ1-5	TRBV12-3/TRBV12-4	many	CASRDFNSNQPQHF	TGTGCCAGCAGGGACTTTAATAGCAATCAGCCCCAGCATTTT
-	TRBJ2-5	TRBV15	-	CATSGGLKETQYF	TGTGCCACCAGCGGTGGACTTAAGGAGACCCAGTACTTC
-	TRBJ1-5	TRBV12-5	once	CASGLTYPQHF	TGTGCTAGTGGTTTGACCTACCCCCAGCATTTT
-	TRBJ1-3	TRBV6-2/TRBV6-3	-	CASRPGRNSGNTIYF	TGTGCCAGCAGGCCGGGACGGAACTCTGGAAACACCATATATTTT
-	TRBJ1-2	TRBV5-7	few	CASSVQGDYGYTF	TGTGCCAGCAGCGTACAGGGAGACTATGGCTACACCTTC
-	TRBJ1-5	TRBV28	-	CASRWTPSGNQPQHF	TGTGCCAGCAGATGGACACCTTCGGGCAATCAGCCCCAGCATTTT
-	TRBJ2-2	TRBV6-2/TRBV6-3	-	CASRSRGSRNTGELFF	TGTGCCAGCCGTTCGAGGGGGTCGCGGAACACCGGGGAGCTGTTTTTT
-	TRBJ1-2	TRBV20-1	few	CSLVDGRSHYGYTF	TGCAGTTTAGTGGACGGTAGATCCCACTATGGCTACACCTTC
-	TRBJ1-5	TRBV7-8	-	CASSLLRYSNQPQHF	TGTGCCAGCAGCTTACTGCGGTATAGCAATCAGCCCCAGCATTTT
TRBD2	TRBJ2-1	TRBV3-1	-	CASSQGSSGRYEQFF	TGTGCCAGCAGCCAAGGGTCTAGCGGGAGGTATGAGCAGTTCTTC